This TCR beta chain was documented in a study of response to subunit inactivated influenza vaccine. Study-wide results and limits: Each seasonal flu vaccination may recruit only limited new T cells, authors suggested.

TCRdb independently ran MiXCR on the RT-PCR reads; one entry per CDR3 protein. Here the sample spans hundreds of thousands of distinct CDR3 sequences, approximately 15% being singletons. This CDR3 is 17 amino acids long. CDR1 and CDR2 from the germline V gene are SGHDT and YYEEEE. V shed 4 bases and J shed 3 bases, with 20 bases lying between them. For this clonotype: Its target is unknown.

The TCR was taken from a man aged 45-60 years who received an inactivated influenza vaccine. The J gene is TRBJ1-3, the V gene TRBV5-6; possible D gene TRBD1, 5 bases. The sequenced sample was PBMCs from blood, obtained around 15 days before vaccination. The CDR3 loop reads CASSHWPGFMGGNTIYF. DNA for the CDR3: TGTGCCAGCAGCCACTGGCCAGGGTTTATGGGTGGAAACACCATATATTTT.